This passage covers 2 T cell receptor beta chains from one sample sequenced in a study of low-dose radiotherapy and immunotherapy resistance in tumors. Covering alpha and beta chains, TRAV- and TRBV-specific primers were used for the first-strand cDNA. TCR amplification involved approximately 20 PCR cycles with a constant-region primer and V-primer adapter. A single record per CDR3 protein comes from TCRdb applying MiXCR to the reads. The sample comprises 70,000 to 95,000 distinct CDR3 sequences, 15% to 20% of which are singletons, and less than 3.5% rests with the top ten. Time point denoted: before trial treatment. The material was PBMCs, obtained before treatment. These receptors were collected from a male donor with prostate cancer.

This clonotype was recorded many times. The V call is TRBV21-1, the J call TRBJ2-3; the table's D call, TRBD2, has no DNA check behind it. TRBV21-1 is deemed a pseudogene. CDR3 length: 17 amino acids. The CDR3 spells CASSKTGLKTSTDTQYF. The CDR3 nucleotides are TGTGCCAGCAGCAAAACTGGACTGAAAACTAGCACAGATACGCAGTATTTT.

Ten or more counts support this clonotype. The genes are TRBV7-2 and TRBJ2-7; 7 nucleotides line up with TRBD1. Germline V gene data show CDR1 as SGHTA and CDR2 as FQGNSA. CDR3 length equals 19 residues. V lost 1 base to trimming and J lost 0 bases; unmatched junction nucleotides: 15. CDR3 nucleotides: TGTGCCAGCAGCTTAGATCTTTCTATGACAGGGATGAGCTCCTACGAGCAGTACTTC. This gives the protein CASSLDLSMTGMSSYEQYF.